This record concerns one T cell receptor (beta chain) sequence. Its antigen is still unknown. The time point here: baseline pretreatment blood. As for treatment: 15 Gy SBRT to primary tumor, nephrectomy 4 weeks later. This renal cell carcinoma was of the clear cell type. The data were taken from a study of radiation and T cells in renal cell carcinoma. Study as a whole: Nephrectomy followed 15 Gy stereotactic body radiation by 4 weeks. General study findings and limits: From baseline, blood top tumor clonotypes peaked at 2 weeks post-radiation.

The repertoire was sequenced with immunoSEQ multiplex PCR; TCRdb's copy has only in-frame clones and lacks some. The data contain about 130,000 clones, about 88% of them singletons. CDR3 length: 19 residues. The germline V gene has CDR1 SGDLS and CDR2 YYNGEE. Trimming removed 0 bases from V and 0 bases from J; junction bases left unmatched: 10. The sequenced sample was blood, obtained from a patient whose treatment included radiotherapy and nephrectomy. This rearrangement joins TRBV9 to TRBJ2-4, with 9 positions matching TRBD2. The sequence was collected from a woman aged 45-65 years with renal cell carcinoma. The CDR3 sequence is CASSVEPAGGRGAKNIQYF. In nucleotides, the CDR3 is TGTGCCAGCAGCGTAGAACCAGCGGGGGGCCGGGGAGCCAAAAACATTCAGTACTTC.